This TCR beta chain was documented in a study of Tregs in tolerant kidney transplant recipients. V trimming: 6 bases; J trimming: 7 bases; junction bases outside the gene matches: 9. This CDR3 is built from 15 residues. CDR1 is SGHAT, CDR2 FQNNGV, per germline. Points on this clone: Its antigen is currently unknown.

Sequencing used immunoSEQ multiplex PCR; TCRdb keeps in-frame clones, though not all of them. The sample has more than 90,000 clones, 93% seen once. Findings and caveats of the study: No direct test of biological reproducibility was done here. In tolerant patients, donor-specific Tregs outgrew total Tregs, suggesting antigen-driven expansion.

Related graft donors supplied nonmyeloablative bone marrow transplants, and mixed chimerism was transient. Unstimulated regulatory T cells (CD4+CD25+CD127-), CD4+CD25- non-regulatory cells, CD4 and CD8 cells were FACS-sorted from thawed PBMCs. V and J are TRBV11-2 and TRBJ2-1, with 10 bases identical to TRBD2. Material: CD4+ T cells from blood (PBMCs), obtained 12 months after the transplant. The clonotype was recovered from a human patient who received a combined kidney and bone marrow transplant. Some T cells may have originated in the graft donor. DNA of the CDR3: TGTGCCAGCAGTCAAAGCGGGAGGGCCAGGAATGAGCAGTTCTTC. It translates to CASSQSGRARNEQFF.